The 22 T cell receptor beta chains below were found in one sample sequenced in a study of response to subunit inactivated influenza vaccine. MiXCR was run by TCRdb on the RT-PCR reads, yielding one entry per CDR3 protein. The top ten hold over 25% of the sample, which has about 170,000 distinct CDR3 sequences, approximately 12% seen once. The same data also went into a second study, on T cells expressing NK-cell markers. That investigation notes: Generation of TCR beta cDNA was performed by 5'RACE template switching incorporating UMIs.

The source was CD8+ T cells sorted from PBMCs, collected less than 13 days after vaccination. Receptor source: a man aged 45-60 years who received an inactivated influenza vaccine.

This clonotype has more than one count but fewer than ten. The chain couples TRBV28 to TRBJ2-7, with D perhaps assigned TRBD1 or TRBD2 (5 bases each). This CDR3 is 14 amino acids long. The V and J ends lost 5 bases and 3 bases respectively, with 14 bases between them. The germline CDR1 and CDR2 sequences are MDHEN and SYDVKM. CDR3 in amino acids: CASSLRDGVYEQYF. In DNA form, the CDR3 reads TGTGCCAGCAGTCTCCGGGACGGTGTCTACGAGCAGTACTTC.

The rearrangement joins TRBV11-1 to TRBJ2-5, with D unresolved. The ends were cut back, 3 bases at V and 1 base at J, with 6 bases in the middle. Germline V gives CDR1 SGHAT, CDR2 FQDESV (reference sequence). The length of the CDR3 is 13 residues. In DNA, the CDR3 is TGTGCCAGCAGCTTTTATGCCCAAGAGACCCAGTACTTC. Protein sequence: CASSFYAQETQYF.

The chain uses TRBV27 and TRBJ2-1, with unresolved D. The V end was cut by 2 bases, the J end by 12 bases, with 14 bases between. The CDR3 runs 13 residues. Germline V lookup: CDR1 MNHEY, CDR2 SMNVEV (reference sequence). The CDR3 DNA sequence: TGTGCCAGCAGTTTACAAGGCTCCTTGGGGCAGTTCTTC. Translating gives CASSLQGSLGQFF.

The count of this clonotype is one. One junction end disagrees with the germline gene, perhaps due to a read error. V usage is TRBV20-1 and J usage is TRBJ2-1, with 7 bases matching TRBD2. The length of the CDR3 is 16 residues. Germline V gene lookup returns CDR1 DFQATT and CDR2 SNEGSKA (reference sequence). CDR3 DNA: TGCTGTGCTAGAGATTCTGCCAGCGGGACCCTCGATGAGCAGTTCTTC. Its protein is CCARDSASGTLDEQFF.

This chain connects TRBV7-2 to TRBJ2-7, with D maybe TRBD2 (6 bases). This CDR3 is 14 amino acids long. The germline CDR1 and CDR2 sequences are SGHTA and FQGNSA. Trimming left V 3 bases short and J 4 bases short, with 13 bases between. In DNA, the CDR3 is TGTGCCAGCAGCTTGGGACTGTTGGGATACGAGCAGTACTTC. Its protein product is CASSLGLLGYEQYF.

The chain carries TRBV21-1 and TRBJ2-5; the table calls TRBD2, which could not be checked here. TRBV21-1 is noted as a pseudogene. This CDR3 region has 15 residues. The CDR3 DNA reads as TGTGCCAGCAGCAAAGGTCTGACTAGACAAGAGACCCAGTACTTC. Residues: CASSKGLTRQETQYF.

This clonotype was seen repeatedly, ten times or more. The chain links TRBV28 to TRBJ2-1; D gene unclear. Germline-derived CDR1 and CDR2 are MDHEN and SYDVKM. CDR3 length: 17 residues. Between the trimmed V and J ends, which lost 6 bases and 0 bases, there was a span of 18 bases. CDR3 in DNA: TGTGCCAGCAGCCCCCGGGCCAATACCCTCTCCTACAATGAGCAGTTCTTC. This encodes CASSPRANTLSYNEQFF.

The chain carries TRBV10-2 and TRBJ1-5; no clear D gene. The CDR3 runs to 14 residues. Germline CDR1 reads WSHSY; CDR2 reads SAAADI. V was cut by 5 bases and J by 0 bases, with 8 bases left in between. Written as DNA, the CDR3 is TGCGCCAGCAGTAACGGGTATAGCAATCAGCCCCAGCATTTT. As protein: CASSNGYSNQPQHF.

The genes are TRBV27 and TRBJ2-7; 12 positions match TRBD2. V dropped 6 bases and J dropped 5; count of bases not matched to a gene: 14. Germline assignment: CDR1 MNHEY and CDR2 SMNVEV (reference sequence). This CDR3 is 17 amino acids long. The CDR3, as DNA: TGTGCCAGCAGCCTCATCCTAGCGGGAGGGCCTAGGAACGAGCAGTACTTC. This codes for CASSLILAGGPRNEQYF.

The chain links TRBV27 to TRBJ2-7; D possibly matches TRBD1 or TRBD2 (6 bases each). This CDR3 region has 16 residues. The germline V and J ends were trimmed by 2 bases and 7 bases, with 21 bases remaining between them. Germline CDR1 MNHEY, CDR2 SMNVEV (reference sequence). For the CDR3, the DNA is TGTGCCAGCAGTTTACTCGGGACCGGGGGCGTTCAAGAGCAGTACTTC. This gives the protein CASSLLGTGGVQEQYF.

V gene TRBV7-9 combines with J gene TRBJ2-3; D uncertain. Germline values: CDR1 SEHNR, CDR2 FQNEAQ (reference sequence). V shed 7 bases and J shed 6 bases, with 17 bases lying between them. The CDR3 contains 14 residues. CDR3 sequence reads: CASTNFPSVDTQYF. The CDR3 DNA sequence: TGTGCCAGCACCAACTTTCCGAGCGTGGATACGCAGTATTTT. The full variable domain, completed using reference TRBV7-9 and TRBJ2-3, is DTGVSQNPRHKITKRGQNVTFRCDPISEHNRLYWYRQTLGQGPEFLTYFQNEAQLEKSRLLSDRFSAERPKGSFSTLEIQRTEQGDSAMYLCASTNFPSVDTQYFGPGTRLTVL.

The CDR3 DNA sequence: TGTGCCAGCAGCTTAACGGGATTCTACAATGAGCAGTTCTTC. Translated, it gives CASSLTGFYNEQFF. The chain employs TRBV7-9 and TRBJ2-1; D may be TRBD2 (5 bases). V lost 2 bases and J 3 bases, leaving 8 bases between the germline ends. Germline CDR1 reads SEHNR; CDR2 reads FQNEAQ (reference sequence). CDR3 length equals 14 residues.

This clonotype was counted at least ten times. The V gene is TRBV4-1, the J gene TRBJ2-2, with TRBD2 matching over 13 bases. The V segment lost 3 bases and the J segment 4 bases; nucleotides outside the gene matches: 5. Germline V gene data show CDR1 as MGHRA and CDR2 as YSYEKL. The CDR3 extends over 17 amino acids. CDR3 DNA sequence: TGCGCCAGCAGCCACTTCGGGACTAGCGGGGTCACCGGGGAGCTGTTTTTT. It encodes CASSHFGTSGVTGELFF.

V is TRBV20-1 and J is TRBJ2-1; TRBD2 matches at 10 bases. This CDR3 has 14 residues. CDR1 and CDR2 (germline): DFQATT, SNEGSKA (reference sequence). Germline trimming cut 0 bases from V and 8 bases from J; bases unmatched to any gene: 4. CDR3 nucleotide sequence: TGCAGTGCTAGAGATCTAGCGGGGGTCTATGAGCAGTTCTTC. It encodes CSARDLAGVYEQFF.

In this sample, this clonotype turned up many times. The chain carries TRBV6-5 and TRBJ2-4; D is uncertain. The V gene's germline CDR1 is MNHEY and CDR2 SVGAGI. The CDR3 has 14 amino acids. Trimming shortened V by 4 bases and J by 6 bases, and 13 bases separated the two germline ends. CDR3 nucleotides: TGTGCCAGCAGTTCGAGTAACGTAGGAAACATTCAGTACTTC. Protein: CASSSSNVGNIQYF.

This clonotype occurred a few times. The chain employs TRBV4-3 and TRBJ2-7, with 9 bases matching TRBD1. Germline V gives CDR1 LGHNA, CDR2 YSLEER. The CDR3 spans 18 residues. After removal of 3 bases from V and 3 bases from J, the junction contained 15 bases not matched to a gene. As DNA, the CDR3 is TGCGCCAGCAGCCAGGGGCCGGGACAGGGTGGTTACGGCTACGAGCAGTACTTC. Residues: CASSQGPGQGGYGYEQYF.

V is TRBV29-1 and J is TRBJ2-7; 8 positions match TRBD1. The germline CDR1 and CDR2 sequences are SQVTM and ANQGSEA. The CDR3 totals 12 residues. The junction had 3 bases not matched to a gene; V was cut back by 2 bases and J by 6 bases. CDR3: CSVEQGQAEQYF. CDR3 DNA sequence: TGCAGCGTTGAACAGGGACAGGCCGAGCAGTACTTC.

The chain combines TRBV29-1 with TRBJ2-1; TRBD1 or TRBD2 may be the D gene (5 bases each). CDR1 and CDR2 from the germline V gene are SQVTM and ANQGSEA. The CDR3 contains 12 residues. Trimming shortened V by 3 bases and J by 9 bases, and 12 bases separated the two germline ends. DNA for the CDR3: TGCAGCGTTGATGTGGGACCTCTTGAGCAGTTCTTC. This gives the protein CSVDVGPLEQFF.

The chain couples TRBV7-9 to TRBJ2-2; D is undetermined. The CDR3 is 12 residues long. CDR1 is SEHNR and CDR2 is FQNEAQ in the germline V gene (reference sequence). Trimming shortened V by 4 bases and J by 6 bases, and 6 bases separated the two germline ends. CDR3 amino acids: CASSSLSGELFF. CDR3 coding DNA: TGTGCCAGCAGCTCACTATCCGGGGAGCTGTTTTTT.

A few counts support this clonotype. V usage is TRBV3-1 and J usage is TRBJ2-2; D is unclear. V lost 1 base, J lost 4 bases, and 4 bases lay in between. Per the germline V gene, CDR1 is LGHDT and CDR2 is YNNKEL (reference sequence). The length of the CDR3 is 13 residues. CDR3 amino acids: CASSQASTGELFF. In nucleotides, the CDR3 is TGTGCCAGCAGCCAAGCGTCCACCGGGGAGCTGTTTTTT.

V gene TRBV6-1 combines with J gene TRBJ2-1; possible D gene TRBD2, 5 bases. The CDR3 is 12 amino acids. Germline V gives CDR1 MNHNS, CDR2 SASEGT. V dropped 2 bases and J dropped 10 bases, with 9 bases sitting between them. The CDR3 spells CASSEIRGEQFF. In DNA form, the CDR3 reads TGTGCCAGCAGTGAAATTCGCGGGGAGCAGTTCTTC.

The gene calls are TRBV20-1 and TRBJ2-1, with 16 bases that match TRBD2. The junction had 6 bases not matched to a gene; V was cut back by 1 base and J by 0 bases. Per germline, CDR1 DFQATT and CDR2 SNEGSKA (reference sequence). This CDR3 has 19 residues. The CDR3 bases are TGCAGTGCTAGAGGCCGCGGGACTAGCGGGGGGGCCTCCTACAATGAGCAGTTCTTC. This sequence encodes CSARGRGTSGGASYNEQFF.